Listed below are T cell receptor beta chains from one sample, sequenced in a study of cytomegalovirus exposure and HLA in healthy donors. TCRdb's copy holds only in-frame clones and misses some; the assay was immunoSEQ multiplex PCR. The data contain just under 95,000 clones, around 74% of them singletons. The sequenced sample was PBMCs. The receptors were sampled from a man in his forties or fifties in good health and CMV-seropositive. Each CDR3 is given with its conserved first and last residue.

j_call v_call cdr3_aa
TRBJ1-2 TRBV9 CASSIEGAYGYTF
TRBJ1-1 TRBV7-8 CASTARGGGNTEAFF
TRBJ2-1 TRBV5-6 CASSLGANEQFF
TRBJ1-1 TRBV7-2 CASSLGATGSYTEAFF
TRBJ2-6 TRBV13 CASSLGGGLAGANVLTF
TRBJ1-2 TRBV25-1 CASTTGEDYYGYTF
TRBJ2-1 TRBV9 CASSVAGVRQSYNEQFF
TRBJ1-4 TRBV7-6 CASSSHTTGVNEKLFF
TRBJ2-1 TRBV27 CASRPLFSGGISYNEQFF
TRBJ1-2 TRBV19 CASSTPAYGSGLGGYTF